Listed below are T cell receptor beta chains from one sample, sequenced in a study of cytomegalovirus exposure and HLA in healthy donors. Sequencing used immunoSEQ multiplex PCR; TCRdb keeps in-frame clones, though not all of them. Here the sample table reports 50,000 to 70,000 clones. Sample: PBMCs. The receptors were gathered from a man in his fifties or sixties in good health and CMV-seropositive. Both conserved end residues are part of each CDR3. The D gene is left open where the match is weak.

D | J | V | DNA | CDR3
- | TRBJ2-1 | TRBV5-4 | TGTGCCAGCAGCTTGAAAGGGGTCGATGAGCAGTTCTTC | CASSLKGVDEQFF
- | TRBJ1-5 | TRBV30 | TGTGCCTGGATGGCGGGCGGAGTTGGACAGCACCAGCATTTT | CAWMAGGVGQHQHF
TRBD1 | TRBJ1-4 | TRBV4-3 | TGCGCCAGCAGCCAAGAACGGGACAGGGAAGGTGAAAAACTGTTTTTT | CASSQERDREGEKLFF
TRBD2 | TRBJ2-1 | TRBV4-3 | TGCGCCAGCAGCCGACTAGCGGGGGTCCGGTTCAATGAGCAGTTCTTC | CASSRLAGVRFNEQFF
- | TRBJ2-7 | TRBV7-8 | TGTGCCAGCAGCCCTACTGGCGGTTCCTACGAGCAGTACTTC | CASSPTGGSYEQYF
TRBD1 | TRBJ1-5 | TRBV29-1 | TGCAGCGCTCGACAGGGTTTTTGGTATCAGCCCCAGCATTTT | CSARQGFWYQPQHF
TRBD1 | TRBJ1-2 | TRBV19 | TGTGCCAGTAGCCTGACAGGGGGCTATGGCTACACCTTC | CASSLTGGYGYTF
- | TRBJ1-3 | TRBV10-3 | TGTGCCATCAGTGAGACAGGGCACGGAAACACCATATATTTT | CAISETGHGNTIYF
- | TRBJ1-1 | TRBV5-8 | TGTGCCAGCAGCTTTTCAAGGGAGATGAACACTGAAGCTTTCTTT | CASSFSREMNTEAFF
TRBD1 | TRBJ1-2 | TRBV7-6 | TGTGCCAGCAGCTTGGACATCCGGGGACAGGCATATGGCTACACCTTC | CASSLDIRGQAYGYTF
- | TRBJ2-3 | TRBV5-1 | TGCGCCAGCAGCTTTGGGCAGGGGCCAGATACGCAGTATTTT | CASSFGQGPDTQYF
TRBD1 | TRBJ1-2 | TRBV19 | TGTGCCAGTAGTCCAGGGGGCCTTAACTATGGCTACACCTTC | CASSPGGLNYGYTF
TRBD1 | TRBJ2-1 | TRBV4-3 | TGCGCCAGCAGCCCTGACCGAGGACAGGGCTACAATGAGCAGTTCTTC | CASSPDRGQGYNEQFF
TRBD2 | TRBJ2-3 | TRBV14 | TGTGCCAGCAGTACCGGGAGGGCCGGTACGCAGTATTTT | CASSTGRAGTQYF
- | TRBJ1-1 | TRBV29-1 | TGCAGCGTTGCTTTTCCGAACACTGAAGCTTTCTTT | CSVAFPNTEAFF
- | TRBJ1-3 | TRBV5-4 | TGTGCCAGCAGCTTGGGGTTCGGGGGCTCTGGAAACACCATATATTTT | CASSLGFGGSGNTIYF
- | TRBJ1-1 | TRBV11-1 | TGTGCCAGCAGCTTAGGAGGGAACACTGAAGCTTTCTTT | CASSLGGNTEAFF
- | TRBJ2-5 | TRBV18 | TGTGCCAGCTCACCCCAGGGCCTTAACCGGGCCCAGTACTTC | CASSPQGLNRAQYF
TRBD1 | TRBJ2-7 | TRBV7-2 | TGTGCCAGCAGCTCAGGGGGCAAATACGAGCAGTACTTC | CASSSGGKYEQYF